This T cell receptor (beta chain) was found in a study of CD8 T cells in Susac syndrome. On the study more broadly: Patients with Susac syndrome were therapy-naive, taking corticosteroids, with some also receiving intravenous immunoglobulin, or taking intravenous immunoglobulin alone at the time their blood was drawn. Whole-study results and caveats: More than 15 Susac-specific public clones were found in total CD8+ repertoires and five in CD8+ TEMRA repertoires.

Turning to this clonotype: The target antigen is unknown.

The diagnostic criteria for definite or probable disease, as recently defined, were met by the patients with Susac syndrome. RNA in amounts of roughly 0.45 to 1 ug was reverse transcribed with random hexamers. Using its own MiXCR run on the immunoSEQ multiplex PCR reads, TCRdb lists one record per CDR3 protein. The sample carries about 140,000 distinct CDR3 sequences, 85% to 95% recorded once. V lost 4 bases, J lost 2 bases, and 12 bases stayed unmatched. The CDR3 has 17 residues. The V gene's germline CDR1 is LGHDT and CDR2 YNNKEL (reference sequence). The source material was CD8+ T cells from PBMCs. The TCR sequence derives from a human donor with Susac syndrome. V gene TRBV3-1 combines with J gene TRBJ2-3; 7 positions agree with TRBD2. The CDR3 DNA reads TGTGCCAGCAGCCCCACGGGACTACCGGCGGCCACAGATACGCAGTATTTT. Its protein product is CASSPTGLPAATDTQYF.